The next 9 T cell receptor beta chains were all read from a single sample in a study of cytomegalovirus exposure and HLA in healthy donors. PCR involved 60 Vbeta and 13 Jbeta primers. Sequenced by immunoSEQ multiplex PCR; TCRdb stores in-frame clones only, minus some. Here the sample spans 150,000 to 200,000 clones, about four fifths being singletons. Sequencing was done on a sample of PBMCs. These TCRs come from a woman aged 18-29 years in good health and CMV-seronegative.

V usage is TRBV7-6 and J usage is TRBJ2-1, with 7 bases aligning to TRBD2. In germline, CDR1 is SGHVS, CDR2 FNYEAQ. J was trimmed by 8 bases and V by 5 bases; bases with no gene match: 15. The CDR3 runs 16 residues. The CDR3 here is CASSPSRLAASDEQFF. The CDR3, as DNA: TGTGCCAGCAGCCCAAGTAGGCTAGCGGCCTCGGATGAGCAGTTCTTC.

This clone was observed a handful of times. This chain uses TRBV4-3 with TRBJ2-7, with D maybe TRBD1 (6 bases). The CDR3 loop spans 15 amino acids. Germline CDR1 LGHNA, CDR2 YSLEER. Trimming left V 0 bases short and J 0 bases short, with 9 bases between. The CDR3 region has the DNA TGCGCCAGCAGCCAAGACCAGGGGTTCTCCTACGAGCAGTACTTC. Translation: CASSQDQGFSYEQYF.

The V gene is TRBV4-3, the J gene TRBJ2-1; 8 bases agree with TRBD2. CDR3 length equals 18 residues. Germline V CDR1 and CDR2: LGHNA, YSLEER. J gave up 2 bases and V 0 bases, and 9 bases lay outside the gene matches. The CDR3 DNA reads TGCGCCAGCAGCCAAGATGTGGCTAGCGGGCTTCCCTACAATGAGCAGTTCTTC. Protein product: CASSQDVASGLPYNEQFF.

The chain couples TRBV11-2 to TRBJ2-5; 14 nucleotides line up with TRBD2. Germline V gene sequence: CDR1 SGHAT, CDR2 FQNNGV. J gave up 3 bases and V 5 bases, and 8 bases lay outside the gene matches. There are 17 residues in the CDR3. CDR3 protein: CASSPLPGLAGEETQYF. The CDR3 nucleotides are TGTGCCAGCAGCCCTTTGCCGGGACTAGCGGGAGAAGAGACCCAGTACTTC.

The gene calls are TRBV11-2 and TRBJ1-2, with D possibly matching TRBD1 (6 bases). Germline V gives CDR1 SGHAT, CDR2 FQNNGV. Trimming removed 1 base at V and 7 bases at J, with 10 bases between. This CDR3 comprises 13 residues. Here the CDR3 reads CASSLVQGGGYTF. The CDR3 region has the DNA TGTGCCAGCAGCTTAGTACAGGGTGGTGGCTACACCTTC.

The chain is built from TRBV4-3 and TRBJ2-1; 12 nucleotides align to TRBD2. The trim removed 1 base at V and 9 bases at J, leaving 7 bases unmatched. This CDR3 has 16 amino acids. Germline assignment: CDR1 LGHNA and CDR2 YSLEER. The CDR3 protein is CASSQGLAGGPGEQFF. The CDR3 coding sequence is TGCGCCAGCAGCCAAGGTCTAGCGGGAGGGCCTGGTGAGCAGTTCTTC.

V is TRBV10-3 and J is TRBJ1-2, with a possible D match to TRBD1 (6 bases). This CDR3 is 11 amino acids long. The V end lost 10 bases, the J end lost 2 bases, and 8 bases lay between the germline ends. CDR1 ENHRY and CDR2 SYGVKD come from the germline V gene. DNA of the CDR3: TGTGCCACCGGACAGAACTATGGCTACACCTTC. Its translation is CATGQNYGYTF.

The rearrangement uses TRBV4-3 and TRBJ1-1; perhaps TRBD1 as D (5 bases). Germline assignment: CDR1 LGHNA and CDR2 YSLEER. This CDR3 spans 15 amino acids. V lost 0 bases to trimming and J lost 4 bases, with 12 bases between them. CDR3 protein: CASSQDRAQVTEAFF. The CDR3 DNA sequence: TGCGCCAGCAGCCAAGACAGGGCTCAGGTCACTGAAGCTTTCTTT.

About this clone: Other DNA sequences from this sample encode an identical CDR3 as well. V usage is TRBV18 and J usage is TRBJ2-7; 9 bases agree with TRBD1. The CDR3 contains 14 residues. Unmatched junction bases numbered 2, after V lost 2 bases and J lost 3 bases. Germline CDR1 and CDR2: KGHSH and LQKENI. The CDR3 DNA sequence: TGTGCCAGCTCACCAGGGACAGGGAGCTACGAGCAGTACTTC. Its protein product is CASSPGTGSYEQYF. The variable domain in full, completed from reference TRBV18 and TRBJ2-7, reads NAGVMQNPRHLVRRRGQEARLRCSPMKGHSHVYWYRQLPEEGLKFMVYLQKENIIDESGMPKERFSAEFPKEGPSILRIQQVVRGDSAAYFCASSPGTGSYEQYFGPGTRLTVT.